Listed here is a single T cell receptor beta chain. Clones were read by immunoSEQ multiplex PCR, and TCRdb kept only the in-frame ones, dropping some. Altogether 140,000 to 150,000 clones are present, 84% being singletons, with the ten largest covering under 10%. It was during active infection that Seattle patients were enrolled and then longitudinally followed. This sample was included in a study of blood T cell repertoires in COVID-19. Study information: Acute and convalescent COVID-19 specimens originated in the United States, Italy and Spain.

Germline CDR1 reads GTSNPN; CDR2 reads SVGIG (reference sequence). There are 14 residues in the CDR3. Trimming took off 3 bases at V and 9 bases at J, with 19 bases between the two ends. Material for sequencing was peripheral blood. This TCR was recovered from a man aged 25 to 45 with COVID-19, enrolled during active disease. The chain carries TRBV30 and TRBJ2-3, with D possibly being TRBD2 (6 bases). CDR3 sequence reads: CAWSPIAAGLTQYF. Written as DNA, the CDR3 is TGTGCCTGGAGCCCTATAGCCGCGGGATTAACGCAGTATTTT.